Listed below are T cell receptor beta chains from one sample, sequenced in a study of blood T cell repertoires in COVID-19. Measured with immunoSEQ multiplex PCR; TCRdb has only the in-frame clones, and not every one. In the table there are 150,000 to 200,000 clones, about 80% of which are singletons. The sequencing input was PBMCs or T cells enriched from blood (not recorded which). These receptors were collected from a man aged 50-60 years who had recovered from COVID-19. The CDR3 runs from the conserved cysteine through the conserved F or W. D genes are given only for firm matches. A row's size may be missing; if present it is once, few, many or a size class.

>-|-|TRBV6-5|TRBJ1-2
CASSLTPNYGYTF
TGTGCCAGCAGTCTTACACCAAACTATGGCTACACCTTC
>few|TRBD1|TRBV2|TRBJ1-2
CASRGRTGDYGYTF
TGTGCCAGCAGGGGGAGGACAGGGGACTATGGCTACACCTTC
>-|-|TRBV28|TRBJ1-4
CASSFQQSTGKLFF
TGTGCCAGCAGTTTCCAACAATCAACAGGGAAACTGTTTTTT
>-|-|TRBV7-9|TRBJ1-1
CASSPPGDAIWAFF
TGTGCCAGCAGCCCCCCGGGGGACGCAATTTGGGCTTTCTTT
>-|-|TRBV28|TRBJ2-7
CASMRGSVYEQYF
TGTGCCAGCATGAGAGGGTCGGTCTACGAGCAGTACTTC
>-|TRBD2|TRBV30|TRBJ2-5
CAWSTSGIETQYF
TGTGCCTGGAGTACTAGCGGGATCGAGACCCAGTACTTC
>-|-|TRBV2|TRBJ2-5
CASLERTKETQYF
TGTGCCAGCCTCGAGCGGACCAAAGAGACCCAGTACTTC
>-|-|TRBV21-1|TRBJ2-1
CASSPPMWNEQFF
TGTGCCAGCAGCCCCCCTATGTGGAATGAGCAGTTCTTC
>-|-|TRBV18|TRBJ2-3
CASSPDRDTQYF
TGTGCCAGCTCACCCGACAGGGATACGCAGTATTTT
>-|-|TRBV28|TRBJ2-5
CASSPTSPETQYF
TGTGCCAGCAGTCCGACTTCCCCAGAGACCCAGTACTTC
>few|-|TRBV7-9|TRBJ1-2
CASSYDSAGYTF
TGTGCCAGCAGCTACGACAGTGCCGGCTACACCTTC
>-|-|TRBV15|TRBJ2-7
CATSRVRGTDRSYEQYF
TGTGCCACCAGCAGAGTGCGCGGGACAGACCGCTCCTACGAGCAGTACTTC
>-|TRBD2|TRBV2|TRBJ2-3
CASSGRRTSGRTDTQYF
TGTGCCAGCAGTGGCCGAAGGACTAGCGGACGCACAGATACGCAGTATTTT
>-|TRBD2|TRBV6-5|TRBJ2-7
CASSFPPGTSGNEQYF
TGTGCCAGCAGTTTTCCCCCCGGGACTAGCGGAAACGAGCAGTACTTC
>-|TRBD2|TRBV6-5|TRBJ2-7
CASVLELATYEQYF
TGTGCCAGCGTTTTAGAACTAGCGACCTACGAGCAGTACTTC
>-|TRBD2|TRBV5-1|TRBJ2-1
CASSLAPGLVYNEQFF
TGCGCCAGCAGCTTGGCGCCGGGACTAGTCTACAATGAGCAGTTCTTC
>-|-|TRBV11-2|TRBJ2-5
CASSPLGETQYF
TGTGCCAGCAGTCCCCTCGGGGAGACCCAGTACTTC
>-|-|TRBV10-2|TRBJ2-2
CASSELGPGELFF
TGCGCCAGCAGTGAGCTTGGCCCCGGGGAGCTGTTTTTT
>-|TRBD2|TRBV15|TRBJ2-1
CATRTSDYNEQFF
TGTGCCACCCGTACTAGCGACTACAATGAGCAGTTCTTC
>once|TRBD2|TRBV6-5|TRBJ2-7
CASSYSGAGVDYEQYF
TGTGCCAGCAGTTACTCGGGAGCGGGGGTGGACTACGAGCAGTACTTC
>-|TRBD1|TRBV6-5|TRBJ1-4
CASGTGDYEKLFF
TGTGCCAGCGGCACAGGGGACTATGAAAAACTGTTTTTT
>-|-|TRBV29-1|TRBJ2-7
CSVLGSYEQYF
TGCAGCGTTCTCGGGTCCTACGAGCAGTACTTC
>once|-|TRBV5-1|TRBJ1-1
CASSRGTEGTEAFF
TGCGCCAGCAGCCGAGGGACTGAGGGGACTGAAGCTTTCTTT
>-|TRBD1|TRBV5-5|TRBJ1-3
CASSERQGSFSGNTIYF
TGTGCCAGCAGCGAAAGACAGGGATCATTCTCTGGAAACACCATATATTTT
>-|TRBD1|TRBV10-1|TRBJ1-6
CASSSGQGDSPLHF
TGCGCCAGCAGTTCCGGACAGGGAGATTCACCCCTCCACTTT
>-|-|TRBV27|TRBJ1-5
CASREKNQPQHF
TGTGCCAGCAGGGAGAAAAATCAGCCCCAGCATTTT
>once|-|TRBV7-2|TRBJ2-7
CASSGGWQGDEQYF
TGTGCCAGCAGCGGGGGGTGGCAGGGGGACGAGCAGTACTTC